These 17 T cell receptor beta chains were all obtained from the same sample, sequenced in a study of CD8+ T cells in alopecia areata. Treatment defined: oral pan-JAK inhibitor, 5-10 mg twice daily. As the sequencing template, cDNA was produced by extracting RNA and reverse transcribing it. Profiled with immunoSEQ multiplex PCR; TCRdb holds only in-frame clones, not every one. Of roughly 210,000 clones listed, roughly two fifths were seen once; the top ten hold about 2.4%. This material consisted of CD4+ T cells sorted from blood, taken at roughly week 36, from a patient treated with tofacitinib. The receptors derive from a human donor with alopecia areata.

Concerning this clone: Within the sample, other DNA sequences also encode this same CDR3. The chain carries TRBV5-1 and TRBJ2-6; D not resolved. Germline-derived CDR1 and CDR2 are SGHRS and YFSETQ. V was trimmed by 0 bases and J by 2 bases, leaving 6 bases between them. This CDR3 is built from 15 residues. CDR3 nucleotide sequence: TGCGCCAGCAGCTTGGAGGGAACTGGGGCCAACGTCCTGACTTTC. It encodes CASSLEGTGANVLTF.

The chain combines TRBV7-9 with TRBJ2-3; the D gene is possibly TRBD2 (6 bases). This CDR3 is 14 amino acids long. V lost 6 bases and J lost 2, with 12 bases in between. Looked up from germline, CDR1 is SEHNR and CDR2 is FQNEAQ (reference sequence). CDR3 sequence reads: CASRGGKTTDTQYF. In DNA, the CDR3 is TGTGCCAGCAGAGGAGGGAAGACCACAGATACGCAGTATTTT.

The chain recombines TRBV7-9 with TRBJ2-2; D gene uncertain. Germline V gives CDR1 SEHNR, CDR2 FQNEAQ (reference sequence). The CDR3 extends over 16 amino acids. The V gene lost 5 bases and the J gene lost 2 bases, with 15 bases spanning the gap. CDR3 region: CASSEPYGFNTGELFF. The DNA for the CDR3 is TGTGCCAGCAGCGAGCCTTACGGATTTAACACCGGGGAGCTGTTTTTT.

This clone was seen once. The rearrangement links TRBV7-7 to TRBJ2-5, with D perhaps given as TRBD1 or TRBD2 (5 bases each). V was shortened by 3 bases and J by 5 bases, with 10 bases between the two germline ends. Germline assignment: CDR1 SSHAT and CDR2 FNYEAQ (reference sequence). The CDR3 is made up of 13 amino acids. DNA for the CDR3: TGTGCCAGCAGCTTGGGGGTTTCGGAGACCCAGTACTTC. The encoded protein is CASSLGVSETQYF.

In this sample, this clone turned up many times. This sequence joins TRBV5-4 and TRBJ2-7; 9 bases map to TRBD1. The CDR3 has 15 residues. Germline V gene lookup returns CDR1 SGHNT and CDR2 YYREEE (reference sequence). V shed 4 bases, J shed 1 base, and the junction held 6 bases outside the gene matches. The CDR3 loop is CASSKGGTGSYEQYF. The CDR3 region has the DNA TGTGCCAGCAGCAAAGGTGGGACAGGGTCCTACGAGCAGTACTTC.

V gene TRBV19 combines with J gene TRBJ1-1, with unresolved D. V was pared by 4 bases and J by 6 bases, with 9 bases between. CDR3 length: 12 amino acids. In germline, CDR1 is LNHDA, CDR2 SQIVND (reference sequence). The CDR3, as DNA: TGTGCCAGTAGTAGACGACAAGCTGAAGCTTTCTTT. It is translated as CASSRRQAEAFF. Based on the CDR3 plus reference TRBV19 and TRBJ1-1, the full variable domain is DGGITQSPKYLFRKEGQNVTLSCEQNLNHDAMYWYRQDPGQGLRLIYYSQIVNDFQKGDIAEGYSVSREKKESFPLTVTSAQKNPTAFYLCASSRRQAEAFFGQGTRLTVV.

This clone showed up just once. The chain is built from TRBV11-2 and TRBJ1-2; tentative D call: TRBD1 (5 bases). The length of the CDR3 is 13 residues. CDR1 is SGHAT, CDR2 FQNNGV, per germline. Trimming cost V 5 bases and J 6 bases, with 13 bases left between them. CDR3: CASSILGGNGYTF. CDR3 DNA sequence: TGTGCCAGCAGCATCCTCGGGGGGAATGGCTACACCTTC.

The chain couples TRBV7-2 to TRBJ2-3; 7 nucleotides line up with TRBD2. The V gene end was trimmed by 6 bases and the J gene end by 4 bases; junction bases not matched to a gene: 10. In germline, CDR1 is SGHTA, CDR2 FQGNSA. The CDR3 spans 15 residues. In DNA, the CDR3 is TGTGCCAGCAGAGTGGGAGGGAGCGGTGCAGATACGCAGTATTTT. Translated: CASRVGGSGADTQYF.

There are many counts of this clone. The chain employs TRBV6-5 and TRBJ2-1; TRBD2 is a possible D gene (5 bases). V was shortened by 8 bases and J by 10 bases, with 12 bases between the two germline ends. This CDR3 comprises 11 residues. Germline lookup yields CDR1 MNHEY and CDR2 SVGAGI. The DNA of the CDR3 is TGTGCCAGCCAGCGGAAAGCGGAGCAGTTCTTC. This translates into CASQRKAEQFF.

This sequence joins TRBV4-3 and TRBJ1-1; 9 bases match TRBD1. This CDR3 comprises 14 residues. V was pared by 0 bases and J by 7 bases, with 3 bases of the junction left unmatched. Germline CDR1 and CDR2: LGHNA and YSLEER. CDR3 in amino acids: CASSQDGTGSEAFF. Here the CDR3 DNA reads TGCGCCAGCAGCCAAGATGGGACAGGGAGTGAAGCTTTCTTT.

The chain uses TRBV6-5 and TRBJ2-5; 8 positions agree with TRBD1. Germline CDR1 is MNHEY and CDR2 is SVGAGI. V dropped 6 bases and J dropped 4; count of bases not matched to a gene: 4. The CDR3 contains 13 residues. The CDR3 here is CASRRTGTETQYF. The DNA of the CDR3 is TGTGCCAGCAGACGGACAGGGACAGAGACCCAGTACTTC.

The V call is TRBV29-1, the J call TRBJ2-3; D may be TRBD2 (6 bases). The CDR3 consists of 13 residues. V was pared by 4 bases and J by 4 bases, with 12 bases between. Germline loops: CDR1 SQVTM, CDR2 ANQGSEA. The CDR3 protein is CSVGLVRADTQYF. Here the CDR3 DNA reads TGCAGCGTTGGACTAGTAAGGGCAGATACGCAGTATTTT.

This clone has more than one count but fewer than ten. The CDR3 DNA reads as TGTGCCTGGAGTGTGGGGGACAGACGCACAGATACGCAGTATTTT. Amino acid sequence: CAWSVGDRRTDTQYF. This chain connects TRBV30 to TRBJ2-3, with TRBD1 identical over 7 bases. J gave up 1 base and V 0 bases, and 4 bases lay outside the gene matches. The CDR3 is made up of 15 amino acids. CDR1 and CDR2 from the germline V gene are GTSNPN and SVGIG (reference sequence).

This clone was counted a few times. The genes are TRBV2 and TRBJ2-1, with TRBD2 matching over 7 bases. Losses at the gene ends were 4 bases for V and 0 bases for J; bases not matched to a gene: 6. The CDR3 contains 16 residues. CDR1 is SNHLY, CDR2 FYNNEI, per germline. In nucleotides, the CDR3 is TGTGCCAGCAGTGCGATAGCGGGTAGCTCCTACAATGAGCAGTTCTTC. Translation: CASSAIAGSSYNEQFF. Full variable domain (rest looked up from reference TRBV2 and TRBJ2-1): EPEVTQTPSHQVTQMGQEVILRCVPISNHLYFYWYRQILGQKVEFLVSFYNNEISEKSEIFDDQFSVERPDGSNFTLKIRSTKLEDSAMYFCASSAIAGSSYNEQFFGPGTRLTVL.

This clone was counted only a few times. This chain joins TRBV18 and TRBJ1-1; no firm D call. V was trimmed by 6 bases and J by 4 bases, leaving 15 bases between them. The germline CDR1 and CDR2 sequences are KGHSH and LQKENI. This CDR3 has 14 amino acids. The CDR3 region is CASSLLEIGTEAFF. CDR3 nucleotides: TGTGCCAGCTCCCTTTTAGAGATCGGCACTGAAGCTTTCTTT.

This clone appeared a few times. A far larger clone is one nucleotide away, so this likely arose from a read error. This specimen includes other DNA sequences encoding the same CDR3. The V gene is TRBV7-9, the J gene TRBJ2-7, with D tentatively TRBD2 (6 bases). Germline lookup yields CDR1 SEHNR and CDR2 FQNEAQ (reference sequence). Trimming left V 5 bases short and J 4 bases short, with 12 bases between. The CDR3 consists of 13 residues. The CDR3 nucleotides read TGTGCCAGCAGCCAAGGGCGGGAATACGAGCAGTACTTC. It codes for CASSQGREYEQYF.

On this clone: Other DNA sequences in this specimen translate into the identical CDR3. This sequence joins TRBV9 and TRBJ2-5; 7 positions match TRBD1. V shed 2 bases, J shed 1 base, and the junction held 2 bases outside the gene matches. CDR1 is SGDLS and CDR2 is YYNGEE in the germline V gene. This CDR3 has 14 residues. CDR3 DNA sequence: TGTGCCAGCAGCGTTACAGGGGTCCAAGAGACCCAGTACTTC. This sequence encodes CASSVTGVQETQYF.